The 5 T cell receptor beta chains below were found in one sample sequenced in a study of T cell responses to AZD1222 COVID-19 vaccine. Sequencing used immunoSEQ multiplex PCR; TCRdb keeps in-frame clones, though not all of them. The sample consists of 77,000 or so clones, 75% to 90% of them appearing once. The sequences come from peripheral blood, collected on day 0 of AZD1222 vaccination. These receptors all come from an adult in good health.

The V and J genes are TRBV7-9 and TRBJ1-3, with D unresolved. Trimming shortened V by 4 bases and J by 4 bases, and 5 bases separated the two germline ends. The CDR3 is 12 amino acids. Germline-derived CDR1 and CDR2 are SEHNR and FQNEAQ (reference sequence). This CDR3 reads CASSSGGNTIYF. The CDR3, as DNA: TGTGCCAGCAGCTCCGGGGGAAACACCATATATTTT.

A single count supports this clone. The chain carries TRBV6-5 and TRBJ1-3, with 9 bases lining up with TRBD1. The V gene end was trimmed by 6 bases and the J gene end by 2 bases; junction bases not matched to a gene: 5. CDR1 and CDR2 (germline): MNHEY, SVGAGI. The CDR3 runs to 15 residues. CDR3 sequence (DNA): TGTGCCAGCAGGCCGACAGGGGGAACTGGAAACACCATATATTTT. This translates into CASRPTGGTGNTIYF.

The CDR3, as DNA: TGTGCCAGCAGTTACGACAGCTCTGGGGCCAACGTCCTGACTTTC. Protein product: CASSYDSSGANVLTF. The V call is TRBV6-2 or TRBV6-3, the J call TRBJ2-6; possible D gene TRBD1, 5 bases. Trimming stripped 2 bases from V and 0 bases from J, with 5 bases between. Germline V lookup: CDR1 MNHEY, CDR2 SVGEGT. The CDR3 covers 15 residues.

This clone has only a few counts. The chain combines TRBV10-3 with TRBJ2-3, with 9 bases lining up with TRBD1. Germline CDR1 reads ENHRY; CDR2 reads SYGVKD. This CDR3 has 14 amino acids. The V gene end was trimmed by 6 bases and the J gene end by 4 bases; junction bases not matched to a gene: 5. CDR3 bases: TGTGCCATCAGGGGGACAGGGATGGCAGATACGCAGTATTTT. Amino acids: CAIRGTGMADTQYF.

V is TRBV6-1 and J is TRBJ1-2; TRBD1 agrees at 10 bases. The V segment lost 6 bases and the J segment 2 bases; nucleotides outside the gene matches: 6. The V gene's germline CDR1 is MNHNS and CDR2 SASEGT. The CDR3 totals 15 residues. This CDR3 reads CASSLLGQGNYGYTF. CDR3 nucleotides: TGTGCCAGCAGCCTCCTGGGACAGGGGAACTATGGCTACACCTTC.